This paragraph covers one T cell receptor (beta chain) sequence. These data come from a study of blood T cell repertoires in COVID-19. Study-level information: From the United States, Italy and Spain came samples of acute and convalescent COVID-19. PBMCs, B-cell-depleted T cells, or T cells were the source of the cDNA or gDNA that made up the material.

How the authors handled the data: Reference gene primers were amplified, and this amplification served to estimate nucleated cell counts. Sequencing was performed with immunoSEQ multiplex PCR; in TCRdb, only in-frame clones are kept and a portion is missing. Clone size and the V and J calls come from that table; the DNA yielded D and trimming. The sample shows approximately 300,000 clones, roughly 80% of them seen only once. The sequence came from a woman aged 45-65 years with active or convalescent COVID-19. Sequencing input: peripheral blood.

The CDR3 coding sequence is TGTGCCAGCAGTGAAAATGACAGGGGGATCTACGAGCAGTACTTC. Translating gives CASSENDRGIYEQYF. The chain couples TRBV25-1 to TRBJ2-7, with 9 bases fitting TRBD1. The V gene's germline CDR1 is MGHDK and CDR2 SYGVNS. Trimming cost V 2 bases and J 3 bases; bases outside gene matches: 5. The CDR3 is made up of 15 amino acids.